This paragraph covers one TCR beta chain sequence. Its specificity is not known. Both 60 Vbeta primers and 13 Jbeta primers went into the PCR. Assay: immunoSEQ multiplex PCR; the TCRdb copy retains only in-frame clones and omits some. This sample has 30,000 to 40,000 clones; around 82% occur once, and the top ten carry about 10%. The trim removed 0 bases at V and 10 bases at J, leaving 2 bases unmatched. This CDR3 is built from 14 residues. Germline V gives CDR1 SGHRS, CDR2 YFSETQ. This sample is drawn from a study of cytomegalovirus exposure and HLA in healthy donors. Study-level results: Later work associated over 15,000 TCR beta sequences with HLA alleles at 0.05 false discovery rate. Among the most significant clusters, several appeared linked to common viral pathogens in a later analysis.

The chain employs TRBV5-1 and TRBJ1-6; 9 nucleotides line up with TRBD1. Specimen: PBMCs. The TCR originated in a young woman in good health and CMV-seropositive. The CDR3 coding sequence is TGCGCCAGCAGCTTGGAACAGGGGGCCTCACCCCTCCACTTT. It codes for CASSLEQGASPLHF. Together with reference TRBV5-1 and TRBJ1-6, the CDR3 gives the full variable domain: KAGVTQTPRYLIKTRGQQVTLSCSPISGHRSVSWYQQTPGQGLQFLFEYFSETQRNKGNFPGRFSGRQFSNSRSEMNVSTLELGDSALYLCASSLEQGASPLHFGNGTRLTVT.